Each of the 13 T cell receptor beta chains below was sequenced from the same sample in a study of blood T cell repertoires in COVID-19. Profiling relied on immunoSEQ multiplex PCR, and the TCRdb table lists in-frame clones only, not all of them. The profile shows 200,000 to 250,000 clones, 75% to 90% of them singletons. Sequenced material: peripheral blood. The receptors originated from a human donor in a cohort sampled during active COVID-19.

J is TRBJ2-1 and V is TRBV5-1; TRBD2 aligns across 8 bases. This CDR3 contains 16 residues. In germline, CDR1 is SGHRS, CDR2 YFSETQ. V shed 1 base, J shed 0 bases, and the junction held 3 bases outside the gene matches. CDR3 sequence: CASSLTSGSSYNEQFF. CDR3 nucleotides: TGCGCCAGCAGCTTGACTAGCGGAAGCTCCTACAATGAGCAGTTCTTC.

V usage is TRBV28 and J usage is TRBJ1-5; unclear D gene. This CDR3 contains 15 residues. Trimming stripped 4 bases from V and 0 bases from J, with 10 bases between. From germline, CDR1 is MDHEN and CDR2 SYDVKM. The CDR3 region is CASSSPRASNQPQHF. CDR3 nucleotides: TGTGCCAGCAGTTCTCCGCGGGCTAGCAATCAGCCCCAGCATTTT.

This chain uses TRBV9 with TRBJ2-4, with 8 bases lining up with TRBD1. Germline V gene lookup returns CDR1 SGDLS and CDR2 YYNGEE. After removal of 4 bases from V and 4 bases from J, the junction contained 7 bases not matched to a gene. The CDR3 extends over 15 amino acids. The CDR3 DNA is TGTGCCAGCAGCCACGACGGACAGGGTAAAAACATTCAGTACTTC. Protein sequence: CASSHDGQGKNIQYF.

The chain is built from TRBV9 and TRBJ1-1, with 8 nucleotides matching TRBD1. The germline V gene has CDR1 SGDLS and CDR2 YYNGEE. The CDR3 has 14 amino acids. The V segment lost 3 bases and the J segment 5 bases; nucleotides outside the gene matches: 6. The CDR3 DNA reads TGTGCCAGCAGCGGCCGACAGGGGATGACTGAAGCTTTCTTT. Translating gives CASSGRQGMTEAFF.

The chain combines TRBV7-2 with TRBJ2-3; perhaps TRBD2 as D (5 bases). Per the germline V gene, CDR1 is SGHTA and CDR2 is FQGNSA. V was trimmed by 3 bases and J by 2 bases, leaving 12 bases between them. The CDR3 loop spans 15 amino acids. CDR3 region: CASSFPRALTDTQYF. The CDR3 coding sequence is TGTGCCAGCAGCTTCCCGCGGGCCCTCACAGATACGCAGTATTTT.

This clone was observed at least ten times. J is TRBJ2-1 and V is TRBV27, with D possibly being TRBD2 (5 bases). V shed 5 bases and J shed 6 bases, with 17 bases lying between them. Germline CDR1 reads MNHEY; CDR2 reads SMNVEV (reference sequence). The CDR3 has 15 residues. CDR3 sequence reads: CASSDRSGVSNEQFF. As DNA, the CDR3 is TGTGCCAGCAGTGACCGGAGCGGAGTCTCCAATGAGCAGTTCTTC.

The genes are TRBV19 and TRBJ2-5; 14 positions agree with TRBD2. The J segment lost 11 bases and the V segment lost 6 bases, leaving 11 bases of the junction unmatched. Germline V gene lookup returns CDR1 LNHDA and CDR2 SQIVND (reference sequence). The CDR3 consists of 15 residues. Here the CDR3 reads CASSQMTSGREEQYF. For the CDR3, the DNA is TGTGCCAGTAGCCAGATGACTAGCGGGAGGGAGGAGCAGTACTTC.

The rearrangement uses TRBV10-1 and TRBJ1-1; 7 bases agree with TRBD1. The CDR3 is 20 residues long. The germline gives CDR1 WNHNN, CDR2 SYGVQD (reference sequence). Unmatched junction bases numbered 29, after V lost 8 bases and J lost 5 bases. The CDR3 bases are TGCGCCAGCCGGATCCGAGAGTATAATAGTAGACAGGGAGGAAGGACTGAAGCTTTCTTT. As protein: CASRIREYNSRQGGRTEAFF.

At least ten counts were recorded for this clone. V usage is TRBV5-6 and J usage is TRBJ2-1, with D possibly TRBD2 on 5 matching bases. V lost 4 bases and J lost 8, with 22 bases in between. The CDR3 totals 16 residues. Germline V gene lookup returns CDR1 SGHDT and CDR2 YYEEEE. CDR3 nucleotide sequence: TGTGCCAGCAGCCCCCGCTATGAGGGAGTTAGAGATGAGCAGTTCTTC. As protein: CASSPRYEGVRDEQFF.

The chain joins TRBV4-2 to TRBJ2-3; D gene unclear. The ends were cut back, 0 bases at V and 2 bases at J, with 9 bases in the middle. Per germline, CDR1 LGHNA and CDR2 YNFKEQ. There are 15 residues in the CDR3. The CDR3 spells CASSQELRITDTQYF. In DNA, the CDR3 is TGTGCCAGCAGCCAAGAACTCAGGATCACAGATACGCAGTATTTT.

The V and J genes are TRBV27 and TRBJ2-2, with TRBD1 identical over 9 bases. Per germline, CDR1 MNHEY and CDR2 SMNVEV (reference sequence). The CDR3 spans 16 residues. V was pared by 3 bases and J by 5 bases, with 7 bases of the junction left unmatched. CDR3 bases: TGTGCCAGCAGTTTGTACAGGGGGCTGCGGACCGGGGAGCTGTTTTTT. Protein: CASSLYRGLRTGELFF.

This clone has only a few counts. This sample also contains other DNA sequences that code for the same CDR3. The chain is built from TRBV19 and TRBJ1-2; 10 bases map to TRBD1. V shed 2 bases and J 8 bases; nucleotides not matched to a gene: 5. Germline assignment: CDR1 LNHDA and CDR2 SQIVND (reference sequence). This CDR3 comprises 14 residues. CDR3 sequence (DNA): TGTGCCAGTAGTATACGGGGACAGGGGAACGGCTACACCTTC. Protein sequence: CASSIRGQGNGYTF.

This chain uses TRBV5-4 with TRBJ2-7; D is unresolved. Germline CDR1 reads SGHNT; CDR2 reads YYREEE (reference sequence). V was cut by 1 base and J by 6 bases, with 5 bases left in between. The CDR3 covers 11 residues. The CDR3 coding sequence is TGTGCCAGCAGCTTGACTCGCGAGCAGTACTTC. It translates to CASSLTREQYF.